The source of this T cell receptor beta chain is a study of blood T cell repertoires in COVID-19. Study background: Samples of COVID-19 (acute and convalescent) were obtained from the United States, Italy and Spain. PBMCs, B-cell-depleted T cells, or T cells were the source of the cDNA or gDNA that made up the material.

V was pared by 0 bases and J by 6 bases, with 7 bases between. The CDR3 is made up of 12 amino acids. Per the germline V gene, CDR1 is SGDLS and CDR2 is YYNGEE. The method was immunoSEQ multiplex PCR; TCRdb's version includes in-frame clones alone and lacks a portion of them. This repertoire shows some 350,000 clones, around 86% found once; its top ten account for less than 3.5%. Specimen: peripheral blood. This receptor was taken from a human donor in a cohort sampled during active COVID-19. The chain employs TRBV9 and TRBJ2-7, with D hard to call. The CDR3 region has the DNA TGTGCCAGCAGCGTAGATTTCGGCGAGCAGTACTTC. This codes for CASSVDFGEQYF.